Listed here is a single TCR beta chain. Original handling: Estimation of nucleated cell counts was performed using reference gene primer amplification. The assay was immunoSEQ multiplex PCR, and TCRdb's table has in-frame clones only and misses some. D and trimming come from the DNA, and the V and J calls and clone size come from that table. Found here are around 71,000 clones, roughly 80% of them singletons; the top ten hold 6.5% to 7.5%. Enrolment of Seattle patients took place during active infection, and they were followed longitudinally. This CDR3 is 14 amino acids long. Germline V gene data show CDR1 as LGHNA and CDR2 as YSLEER. V was clipped by 5 bases and J by 8 bases; unmatched bases: 9. This sample is part of a study of blood T cell repertoires in COVID-19.

The sequence was obtained from a man aged 25-45 years with COVID-19, enrolled during active disease. Source material: peripheral blood. The chain uses TRBV4-3 and TRBJ1-2; the match to TRBD1 covers 9 bases. CDR3 amino acids: CASSGQGDRDGYTF. CDR3 sequence (DNA): TGCGCCAGCAGCGGTCAGGGGGACAGGGACGGCTACACCTTC.